The next 29 T cell receptor beta chains were all read from a single sample in a study of OX40 agonist ivuxolimab in advanced cancers. Sequenced by immunoSEQ multiplex PCR; TCRdb stores in-frame clones only, minus some. The repertoire holds roughly 60,000 clones, with around 85% as singletons. This sample comprised CD4+ or CD8+ T cells sorted from blood, obtained in a trial of the OX40 agonist ivuxolimab. The source is an adult with an advanced solid tumor such as melanoma, head and neck, liver or kidney cancer.

The gene calls are TRBV5-4 and TRBJ2-6, with a possible D match to TRBD1 (6 bases). The germline V and J ends were trimmed by 3 bases and 2 bases, with 9 bases remaining between them. The V gene's germline CDR1 is SGHNT and CDR2 YYREEE (reference sequence). The length of the CDR3 is 15 residues. The CDR3 DNA follows: TGTGCCAGCAGCTCTCACAGGGCTGGGGCCAACGTCCTGACTTTC. Translation: CASSSHRAGANVLTF.

J is TRBJ1-1 and V is TRBV6-1, with 8 bases that match TRBD1. The CDR3 has 16 amino acids. CDR1 and CDR2 from the germline V gene are MNHNS and SASEGT. The J segment lost 1 base and the V segment lost 3 bases, leaving 7 bases of the junction unmatched. The CDR3 loop reads CASSDPRTGRNTEAFF. CDR3 coding DNA: TGTGCCAGCAGTGACCCTCGGACAGGGCGGAACACTGAAGCTTTCTTT.

This clone was observed a handful of times. The rearrangement joins TRBV9 to TRBJ2-7; the D is unclear. Trimming stripped 0 bases from V and 1 base from J, with 8 bases between. Germline V gives CDR1 SGDLS, CDR2 YYNGEE. CDR3 size: 14 residues. The DNA for the CDR3 is TGTGCCAGCAGCGTAGAGGCCAGATCCTACGAGCAGTACTTC. Protein: CASSVEARSYEQYF.

V usage is TRBV30 and J usage is TRBJ2-4; 8 bases match TRBD1. The germline gives CDR1 GTSNPN, CDR2 SVGIG (reference sequence). With 3 bases clipped from V and 6 bases from J, the junction kept 4 bases outside the gene matches. The CDR3 has 13 residues. This CDR3 reads CAWRTGGLNIQYF. The CDR3 region has the DNA TGTGCCTGGAGAACAGGGGGATTAAACATTCAGTACTTC.

V is TRBV7-9 and J is TRBJ2-4; D unresolved. The CDR3 sequence is 13 residues long. The V gene lost 5 bases and the J gene lost 15 bases, with 20 bases spanning the gap. Germline CDR1 is SEHNR and CDR2 is FQNEAQ (reference sequence). The CDR3 region is CASSTATVSRRYF. The CDR3 DNA follows: TGTGCCAGCAGCACGGCGACGGTTAGTCGACGGTACTTC.

The rearrangement joins TRBV6-5 to TRBJ2-7; D is unresolved. V was shortened by 6 bases and J by 0 bases, with 15 bases between the two germline ends. Germline values: CDR1 MNHEY, CDR2 SVGAGI. This CDR3 has 15 amino acids. CDR3 in amino acids: CASRGSRSSSYEQYF. CDR3 DNA sequence: TGTGCCAGCAGGGGCTCGAGAAGTTCCTCCTACGAGCAGTACTTC.

This clone has more than one count but fewer than ten. The chain couples TRBV18 to TRBJ1-5; D is ambiguous. The CDR3 has 15 residues. CDR1 is KGHSH and CDR2 is LQKENI in the germline V gene. V lost 2 bases, J lost 0 bases, and 8 bases lay in between. CDR3 coding DNA: TGTGCCAGCTCACCAGGGATTGATAGCAATCAGCCCCAGCATTTT. Protein product: CASSPGIDSNQPQHF.

V usage is TRBV28 and J usage is TRBJ2-2; 7 nucleotides line up with TRBD2. V trimming: 3 bases; J trimming: 3 bases; junction bases outside the gene matches: 10. The CDR3 is 17 residues long. Germline V gene sequence: CDR1 MDHEN, CDR2 SYDVKM. DNA for the CDR3: TGTGCCAGCAGTTTTTTCTGGACTAGACTTGACACCGGGGAGCTGTTTTTT. Residues: CASSFFWTRLDTGELFF.

The chain combines TRBV10-3 with TRBJ2-2; 7 bases agree with TRBD2. Germline V gene data show CDR1 as ENHRY and CDR2 as SYGVKD. CDR3 length: 13 residues. J gave up 13 bases and V 6 bases, and 11 bases lay outside the gene matches. CDR3 DNA sequence: TGTGCCATCAGGGTCAGAACCGGGGAGGGGCTGTTTTTT. Protein sequence: CAIRVRTGEGLFF.

The chain links TRBV19 to TRBJ2-2, with D perhaps TRBD2 (5 bases). Germline V gene sequence: CDR1 LNHDA, CDR2 SQIVND (reference sequence). The CDR3 is made up of 13 amino acids. Deletions cut 6 bases from V and 6 bases from J, with 11 bases between. As DNA, the CDR3 is TGTGCCAGTAGGGCTACTAGAGCCGGGGAGCTGTTTTTT. This gives the protein CASRATRAGELFF.

V is TRBV10-3 and J is TRBJ1-2, with D possibly TRBD1 on 5 matching bases. From germline, CDR1 is ENHRY and CDR2 SYGVKD. The CDR3 extends over 14 amino acids. V lost 10 bases, J lost 0 bases, and 15 bases lay in between. CDR3 amino acids: CASSRDGANYGYTF. CDR3 DNA sequence: TGTGCCAGCAGCCGGGACGGCGCTAACTATGGCTACACCTTC.

The V gene is TRBV28, the J gene TRBJ1-4; D is unresolved. V was shortened by 1 base and J by 3 bases, with 9 bases between the two germline ends. There are 15 residues in the CDR3. Germline CDR1 reads MDHEN; CDR2 reads SYDVKM. This CDR3 is CASSLSRTANEKLFF. The DNA of the CDR3 is TGTGCCAGCAGTTTATCTCGGACCGCTAATGAAAAACTGTTTTTT.

The chain combines TRBV28 with TRBJ1-2, with 10 bases aligning to TRBD1. The V gene's germline CDR1 is MDHEN and CDR2 SYDVKM. CDR3 length: 14 residues. With V trimmed by 8 bases and J by 4 bases, 7 bases remained unmatched. CDR3 nucleotides: TGTGCCAGCGCGGGACAGGGGCTAGTCTATGGCTACACCTTC. This gives the protein CASAGQGLVYGYTF.

A note on this clone: One junction end does not reproduce the germline sequence, and a read error may be involved. The genes are TRBV7-9 and TRBJ2-1; no reliable D call. The V gene's germline CDR1 is SEHNR and CDR2 FQNEAQ (reference sequence). The CDR3 has 14 amino acids. The CDR3 coding sequence is TGTGTCAGCACCTTGGACCAAATCAACAATGAGCAGTTCTTC. Its protein is CVSTLDQINNEQFF. Full variable domain (remainder filled in from reference TRBV7-9 and TRBJ2-1): DTGVSQNPRHKITKRGQNVTFRCDPISEHNRLYWYRQTLGQGPEFLTYFQNEAQLEKSRLLSDRFSAERPKGSFSTLEIQRTEQGDSAMYLCVSTLDQINNEQFFGPGTRLTVL.

This clone occurred a few times. V gene TRBV4-2 combines with J gene TRBJ2-2; TRBD1 matches at 7 bases. The ends lost 4 bases at V and 4 bases at J; junction bases unmatched: 12. CDR1 LGHNA and CDR2 YNFKEQ come from the germline V gene. The CDR3 loop spans 17 amino acids. The CDR3 sequence: CASSRDDRDVGTGELFF. DNA of the CDR3: TGTGCCAGCAGCCGCGACGACAGGGATGTGGGCACCGGGGAGCTGTTTTTT.

The rearrangement joins TRBV19 to TRBJ1-5, with D perhaps TRBD1 (6 bases). The V gene lost 6 bases and the J gene lost 4 bases, with 10 bases spanning the gap. The CDR3 extends over 13 amino acids. Germline lookup yields CDR1 LNHDA and CDR2 SQIVND (reference sequence). The CDR3 sequence is CASRGTPNQPQHF. For the CDR3, the DNA is TGTGCCAGTAGGGGGACACCTAATCAGCCCCAGCATTTT.

This sequence joins TRBV4-1 and TRBJ1-4; 7 bases align to TRBD1. CDR3 length equals 15 residues. CDR1 and CDR2 from the germline V gene are MGHRA and YSYEKL. V shed 1 base, J shed 8 bases, and the junction held 7 bases outside the gene matches. CDR3 sequence reads: CASSQGQGVAEKLFF. CDR3 in DNA: TGCGCCAGCAGCCAAGGACAGGGAGTGGCCGAAAAACTGTTTTTT.

This chain uses TRBV28 with TRBJ2-7; the match to TRBD2 covers 7 bases. Germline CDR1 and CDR2: MDHEN and SYDVKM. The CDR3 totals 16 residues. Losses at the gene ends were 3 bases for V and 6 bases for J; bases not matched to a gene: 14. CDR3 region: CASSFWGEGLRGEQYF. CDR3 sequence (DNA): TGTGCCAGCAGTTTTTGGGGGGAGGGCCTCCGGGGCGAGCAGTACTTC.

The genes are TRBV6-1 and TRBJ2-5; a weak D match, TRBD1 (6 bases). Trimming cost V 0 bases and J 4 bases, with 12 bases left between them. The germline CDR1 and CDR2 sequences are MNHNS and SASEGT. This CDR3 is built from 15 residues. The CDR3 here is CASSEATAGVETQYF. The CDR3 DNA follows: TGTGCCAGCAGTGAAGCGACGGCAGGGGTAGAGACCCAGTACTTC.

The J gene is TRBJ1-2, the V gene TRBV9; TRBD1 matches at 7 bases. With V trimmed by 0 bases and J by 8 bases, 4 bases remained unmatched. CDR3 size: 13 residues. The V gene's germline CDR1 is SGDLS and CDR2 YYNGEE. The CDR3 coding sequence is TGTGCCAGCAGCGTAGGACAGGGAGGCGGCTACACCTTC. Its translation is CASSVGQGGGYTF.

The gene calls are TRBV9 and TRBJ2-5, with a weak D call TRBD1 (6 bases). The J call is doubtful: the DNA matches TRBJ2-7 better. Germline V gene lookup returns CDR1 SGDLS and CDR2 YYNGEE. This CDR3 is built from 15 residues. The CDR3 loop is CASSVAPDRAYEQYF. For the CDR3, the DNA is TGTGCCAGCAGCGTCGCGCCGGACAGAGCCTACGAGCAGTACTTC.

This sequence joins TRBV2 and TRBJ1-2; D ambiguous. Between the trimmed V and J ends, which lost 6 bases and 1 base, there was a span of 3 bases. The length of the CDR3 is 11 residues. CDR1 is SNHLY, CDR2 FYNNEI, per germline. CDR3 sequence (DNA): TGTGCCAGCAGGTATAACTATGGCTACACCTTC. Encoded protein: CASRYNYGYTF.

For this clone: Other DNA variants within this sample encode the same CDR3. The DNA for the CDR3 is TGTGCCAGCAGTGAGGACGGGGGCCGAACTAATGAAAAACTGTTTTTT. Translating it yields CASSEDGGRTNEKLFF. The rearrangement links TRBV2 to TRBJ1-4, with D maybe TRBD1 (6 bases). The CDR3 has 16 amino acids. CDR1 and CDR2 (germline): SNHLY, FYNNEI. Trimming stripped 3 bases from V and 1 base from J, with 12 bases between.

The V gene is TRBV19, the J gene TRBJ2-1; 7 bases align to TRBD1. Trimming cost V 5 bases and J 8 bases; bases outside gene matches: 3. The germline V gene has CDR1 LNHDA and CDR2 SQIVND (reference sequence). The CDR3 is 12 amino acids. DNA for the CDR3: TGTGCCAGTAGTGACAGGGATTATGAGCAGTTCTTC. This sequence encodes CASSDRDYEQFF.

This chain links TRBV7-2 with TRBJ2-7, with TRBD2 matching over 10 bases. V lost 2 bases, J lost 4 bases, and 8 bases stayed unmatched. Germline lookup yields CDR1 SGHTA and CDR2 FQGNSA. There are 16 residues in the CDR3. The CDR3 here is CASSLLPSGGGYEQYF. The DNA for the CDR3 is TGTGCCAGCAGCTTACTGCCTAGCGGGGGAGGATACGAGCAGTACTTC.

V and J are TRBV10-3 and TRBJ2-3; 9 nucleotides agree with TRBD2. Germline V gives CDR1 ENHRY, CDR2 SYGVKD. The ends lost 0 bases at V and 2 bases at J; junction bases unmatched: 3. The CDR3 runs to 16 residues. The CDR3 reads CAISESIAGATDTQYF. The CDR3 coding sequence is TGTGCCATCAGTGAGTCGATAGCGGGAGCCACAGATACGCAGTATTTT.

The chain couples TRBV28 to TRBJ2-3; D might be TRBD1 (6 bases). Trimming removed 5 bases at V and 8 bases at J, with 14 bases between. Germline CDR1 MDHEN, CDR2 SYDVKM. This CDR3 contains 13 residues. CDR3 nucleotide sequence: TGTGCCAGCAGTACCCTACAGGGAGTTACGCAGTATTTT. Residues: CASSTLQGVTQYF. The entire variable domain, with the rest obtained from reference TRBV28 and TRBJ2-3, is as follows: DVKVTQSSRYLVKRTGEKVFLECVQDMDHENMFWYRQDPGLGLRLIYFSYDVKMKEKGDIPEGYSVSREKKERFSLILESASTNQTSMYLCASSTLQGVTQYFGPGTRLTVL.

The CDR3 DNA reads TGTGCCAGCAGCCAAGATTTCCGGGGAATGGCCTACGAGCAGTACTTC. As protein: CASSQDFRGMAYEQYF. The gene calls are TRBV4-2 and TRBJ2-7; maybe TRBD2 (5 bases). The V gene's germline CDR1 is LGHNA and CDR2 YNFKEQ. V lost 0 bases and J 2 bases, leaving 14 bases between the germline ends. The CDR3 contains 16 residues.

The chain links TRBV19 to TRBJ1-5; 7 nucleotides match TRBD1. Germline V gives CDR1 LNHDA, CDR2 SQIVND (reference sequence). This CDR3 contains 15 residues. V lost 5 bases to trimming and J lost 1 base; unmatched junction nucleotides: 5. Here the CDR3 reads CASSADRISNQPQHF. For the CDR3, the DNA is TGTGCCAGTAGTGCGGACAGGATAAGCAATCAGCCCCAGCATTTT. Filled out from reference TRBV19 and TRBJ1-5, the complete variable domain reads DGGITQSPKYLFRKEGQNVTLSCEQNLNHDAMYWYRQDPGQGLRLIYYSQIVNDFQKGDIAEGYSVSREKKESFPLTVTSAQKNPTAFYLCASSADRISNQPQHFGDGTRLSIL.